This TCR beta chain was identified in a study of Ad26.COV2.S vaccination and SARS-CoV-2 variants (dated by TCRdb to 2020 to 2022). At the level of the whole study: Donors in the vaccine arm were drawn from COV1001, a phase I-IIa trial of Ad26.COV2.S in healthy adults that was multicentre, randomized, double-blind and placebo-controlled. Ad26.COV2.S was given intramuscularly at 5x10^10 or 1x10^11 viral particles, as a single shot or as two shots 56 days apart. Blinding of investigators to trial group allocation was maintained during experiments and outcome assessment. The TCR-sequenced set comprised roughly 30 samples: some 19 Ad26.COV2.S vaccine recipients, 5 placebo recipients and 8 SARS-CoV-2 convalescent individuals. Trial participants were randomized into five groups of five: low-dose or high-dose Ad26.COV2.S given once or twice, or placebo on both occasions. TCRbeta repertoire sequencing served as the tool for gauging how specific and how broad the SARS-CoV-2-reactive T cell receptors were following Ad26.COV2.S vaccination. Overall study results and their limits: Non-spike TCR breadth was comparable between vaccine and placebo recipients, consistent with the vaccine containing only spike. According to the authors, total T cell responses may have been underestimated by the TCR breadth and depth analyses. Comparing responses between vaccine doses or regimens was not something the study was powered to do. Higher spike-specific TCR breadth was observed in Ad26.COV2.S recipients than in placebo recipients (P = 0.0014). After vaccination, substantial breadth of spike-specific CD8+ and CD4+ T cell responses was reported.

Regarding this clone: This clone's antigen is unknown. No base quality information exists; no much larger clone differs at one position.

The treatment or condition label corresponds to: roughly 18 received Ad26.COV2.S at low or high dose, single or two shots; 5 received placebo; per-sample allocation not given. Repertoires of vaccine and placebo recipients were sequenced from samples taken on day 63 after the first injection. Cohort 1b enrolled roughly 25 adults aged 18-55 years at a single site in Boston, USA, between 29 July and 7 August 2020. As a vaccine, Ad26.COV2.S was a replication-incompetent adenovirus type 26 vector that expressed a prefusion-stabilized SARS-CoV-2 spike protein derived from the original Wuhan strain. For this chain, trimming is 5 bases at the V end and 1 base at the J end, and the number of junction bases without a gene match is 11. Including the terminal cysteine and phenylalanine, the CDR3 comprises 16 residues. Solely the CDR3 DNA is kept, with 48 bases framed from the first base. The germline V gene encodes CDR1 ENHRY and CDR2 SYGVKD.

The immunoSEQ Assay was the method used to sequence TCRbeta CDR3 regions. After extraction, genomic DNA underwent amplification by bias-controlled multiplex PCR, followed by high-throughput sequencing. Per the authors' processing: To quantify the absolute abundance of every unique TCRbeta CDR3 region, sequences were collapsed and filtered. T cell fraction was estimated by normalizing TCRbeta template counts to usable DNA, which was measured by amplifying reference genes present in all nucleated cells. Repertoire TCRs were annotated as SARS-CoV-2-specific when V gene, CDR3 amino acid sequence and J gene were exactly matched to a known reactive TCR set. The reference SARS-CoV-2 TCR set was obtained from MIRA and was filtered for enrichment in COVID-19-positive ImmuneCODE repertoires, whereby public or cross-reactive TCRs were removed. Drawing on the MIRA antigens, annotated TCRs were analysed further at the level of specific ORF or position within ORF. Breadth was defined as annotated unique rearrangements over total unique productive rearrangements; depth was the summed frequency of those rearrangements. Two-sided Wilcoxon rank-sum tests were applied when comparing TCR breadth between groups. TCRdb carries this immuneACCESS record with in-frame sequences only. Its versions omit some clonotypes, under half of them owing to an unresolved V gene in the studies checked, with the rest unexplained. The V and J calls and clone size were taken over from that table, and D and trimming were inferred from the DNA. For this sample the table gives around 340,000 clones, of which around 89% were detected only once. Jointly, the top ten make up under 6% of the sample.

The TCR originated in a person aged 18 to 59 who received the Ad26.COV2.S COVID-19 vaccine or a placebo. The rearranged segments are TRBV10-3 and TRBJ2-7; TRBD1 fits 7 bases in the junction. Here the sequenced sample was peripheral blood, taken in a trial of Ad26.COV2.S vaccine versus placebo. The DNA is as follows: TGTGCCATCAGTAATACCCTGGGACAGTTGTCCTACGAGCAGTACTTC. It encodes CAISNTLGQLSYEQYF.